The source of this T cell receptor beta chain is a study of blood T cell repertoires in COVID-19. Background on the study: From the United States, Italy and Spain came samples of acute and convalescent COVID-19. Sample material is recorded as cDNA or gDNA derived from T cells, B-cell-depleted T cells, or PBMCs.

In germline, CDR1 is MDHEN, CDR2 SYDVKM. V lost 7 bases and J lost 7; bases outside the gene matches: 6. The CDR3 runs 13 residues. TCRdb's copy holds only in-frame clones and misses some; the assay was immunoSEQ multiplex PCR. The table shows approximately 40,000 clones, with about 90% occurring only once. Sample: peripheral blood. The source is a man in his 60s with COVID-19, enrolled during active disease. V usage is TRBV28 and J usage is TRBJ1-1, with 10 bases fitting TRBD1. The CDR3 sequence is CASKTGGLGEAFF. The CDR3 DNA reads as TGTGCCAGCAAGACAGGGGGCCTGGGTGAAGCTTTCTTT.